These 23 T cell receptor beta chains were all obtained from the same sample, sequenced in a study of human T cells and chemical hapten exposure. Time point meaning: patch test 1, 2 weeks after DPC sensitization. Indicated treatment: therapeutic diphenylcyclopropenone sensitization with weekly scalp DPC. TCRdb reprocessed the RACE reads with MiXCR, giving one entry per CDR3 protein. This repertoire shows some 350,000 distinct CDR3 sequences, roughly 6.9% found once; its top ten account for around 8.4%. Sequences were derived from whole blood, sampled in connection with sensitization to the hapten diphenylcyclopropenone (DPC). Receptor source: a woman aged 18-29 years with alopecia areata. Some clones in this sample may be carry-over from other donors' samples.

The chain joins TRBV12-3 or TRBV12-4 to TRBJ1-3; no clear D. Between the trimmed V and J ends, which lost 3 bases and 0 bases, there was a span of 9 bases. The length of the CDR3 is 15 residues. The CDR3 region has the DNA TGTGCCAGCAGTTTGGACGGTCACTCTGGAAACACCATATATTTT. The encoded protein is CASSLDGHSGNTIYF.

This clonotype was found many times. This rearrangement joins TRBV7-2 to TRBJ1-1; TRBD1 might be the D (5 bases). Germline loops: CDR1 SGHTA, CDR2 FQGNSA. V lost 5 bases and J 5 bases, leaving 15 bases between the germline ends. The CDR3 is 14 residues long. The CDR3 bases are TGTGCCAGCAGCCTGATGTGGGGGGATACTGAAGCTTTCTTT. Protein product: CASSLMWGDTEAFF. Variable domain in full (rest from reference TRBV7-2 and TRBJ1-1): GAGVSQSPSNKVTEKGKDVELRCDPISGHTALYWYRQSLGQGLEFLIYFQGNSAPDKSGLPSDRFSAERTGGSVSTLTIQRTQQEDSAVYLCASSLMWGDTEAFFGQGTRLTVV.

For the CDR3, the DNA is TGTGCCAGCAGTTCGGGACCGGCTAATGAAAAACTGTTTTTT. Amino acids: CASSSGPANEKLFF. The rearrangement joins TRBV27 to TRBJ1-4; possibly TRBD1 for D (5 bases). Germline CDR1 reads MNHEY; CDR2 reads SMNVEV (reference sequence). The germline V and J ends were trimmed by 4 bases and 3 bases, with 9 bases remaining between them. This CDR3 is 14 amino acids long.

The CDR3 DNA is TGTGCCAGCAGGGAGGGACAGGAGGGGGGCTACACCTTC. Translating it yields CASREGQEGGYTF. The J gene is TRBJ1-2, the V gene TRBV2; 8 bases fit TRBD1. The junction had 8 bases not matched to a gene; V was cut back by 6 bases and J by 8 bases. This CDR3 spans 13 amino acids. CDR1 SNHLY and CDR2 FYNNEI come from the germline V gene.

The sample holds a few counts of this clonotype. The chain is built from TRBV18 and TRBJ1-2, with D possibly matching TRBD1 (5 bases). The CDR3 has 20 residues. Trimming took off 2 bases at V and 0 bases at J, with 25 bases between the two ends. Per germline, CDR1 KGHSH and CDR2 LQKENI. The CDR3 loop is CASSPYSYPAGTDPNYGYTF. Written as DNA, the CDR3 is TGTGCCAGCTCACCATACTCTTATCCCGCCGGGACGGATCCTAACTATGGCTACACCTTC.

The V call is TRBV20-1, the J call TRBJ1-5; D not resolved. Trimming took 2 bases from V and 4 from J, leaving 12 bases between them. This CDR3 is built from 14 residues. CDR1 and CDR2 from the germline V gene are DFQATT and SNEGSKA (reference sequence). The CDR3 coding sequence is TGCAGTGCTAGACCGGAGGTGGAGAATCAGCCCCAGCATTTT. Its protein is CSARPEVENQPQHF.

There are a few counts of this clonotype. J is TRBJ1-1 and V is TRBV20-1, with no clear D. Deletions cut 3 bases from V and 2 bases from J, with 7 bases between. The CDR3 runs to 12 residues. The V gene's germline CDR1 is DFQATT and CDR2 SNEGSKA (reference sequence). In nucleotides, the CDR3 is TGCAGTGCTAGGTACGTTAACACTGAAGCTTTCTTT. This encodes CSARYVNTEAFF.

The rearrangement joins TRBV20-1 to TRBJ2-3; D assignment may be TRBD1 or TRBD2 (5 bases each). The CDR3 totals 15 residues. The germline V gene has CDR1 DFQATT and CDR2 SNEGSKA (reference sequence). The ends were cut back, 3 bases at V and 2 bases at J, with 15 bases in the middle. CDR3 protein: CSARSLRGDTDTQYF. The CDR3, as DNA: TGCAGTGCTAGGTCCCTTAGGGGAGACACAGATACGCAGTATTTT.

V is TRBV6-2 or TRBV6-3 and J is TRBJ1-2; 7 nucleotides match TRBD1. The junction had 6 bases not matched to a gene; V was cut back by 2 bases and J by 3 bases. The CDR3 length is 15 residues. Germline V gene data show CDR1 as MNHEY and CDR2 as SVGEGT. CDR3 sequence reads: CASSYVGDRYYGYTF. CDR3 DNA: TGTGCCAGCAGTTACGTCGGGGACAGATACTATGGCTACACCTTC.

This clonotype has a handful of counts. The chain has TRBV7-2 and TRBJ2-3, with 11 bases lining up with TRBD2. Trimming took 6 bases from V and 2 from J; bases not matched to a gene: 7. Per the germline V gene, CDR1 is SGHTA and CDR2 is FQGNSA. The CDR3 totals 16 residues. CDR3 coding DNA: TGTGCCAGCAGGTCTAGCGGGGGGAAATACACAGATACGCAGTATTTT. This gives the protein CASRSSGGKYTDTQYF.

There are a few counts of this clonotype. The chain combines TRBV7-9 with TRBJ1-1; D remains unclear. The ends were cut back, 5 bases at V and 2 bases at J, with 9 bases in the middle. This CDR3 region has 13 residues. Per germline, CDR1 SEHNR and CDR2 FQNEAQ (reference sequence). CDR3 region: CASSHGVNTEAFF. CDR3 coding DNA: TGTGCCAGCAGCCACGGGGTAAACACTGAAGCTTTCTTT.

V gene TRBV12-3 or TRBV12-4 combines with J gene TRBJ1-4; D is ambiguous. Trimming left V 6 bases short and J 4 bases short, with 15 bases between. The CDR3 runs 15 residues. CDR3 DNA sequence: TGTGCCAGCAGACCGCCTCCCACCCATAATGAAAAACTGTTTTTT. This gives the protein CASRPPPTHNEKLFF.

This clonotype showed up many times. The rearrangement uses TRBV4-1 and TRBJ1-1; possible D gene TRBD1, 5 bases. This CDR3 has 16 residues. Trimming removed 1 base at V and 5 bases at J, with 17 bases between. Germline V gene lookup returns CDR1 MGHRA and CDR2 YSYEKL. This chain's CDR3 is CASSQVDMGLVTEAFF. The CDR3, as DNA: TGCGCCAGCAGCCAAGTGGACATGGGACTGGTAACTGAAGCTTTCTTT.

This clonotype was seen only a few times. This chain links TRBV12-3 or TRBV12-4 with TRBJ1-3; D remains ambiguous. Trimming removed 5 bases at V and 8 bases at J, with 10 bases between. The CDR3 has 12 amino acids. The CDR3: CASSRNGDTIYF. Written as DNA, the CDR3 is TGTGCCAGCAGTAGGAACGGGGACACCATATATTTT.

This clonotype came up a few times. This sequence joins TRBV5-4 and TRBJ2-5; D gene unclear. The CDR3 loop spans 12 amino acids. V lost 4 bases, J lost 0 bases, and 4 bases lay in between. The germline V gene has CDR1 SGHNT and CDR2 YYREEE (reference sequence). The CDR3 DNA sequence: TGTGCCAGCAGCGACAACCAAGAGACCCAGTACTTC. This encodes CASSDNQETQYF.

This clonotype was seen more than once but under ten times. This chain links TRBV6-2 or TRBV6-3 with TRBJ1-4; D is perhaps TRBD1 (5 bases). The V end lost 6 bases, the J end lost 13 bases, and 15 bases lay between the germline ends. This CDR3 is built from 12 residues. In germline, CDR1 is MNHEY, CDR2 SVGEGT. The CDR3 nucleotides read TGTGCCAGCAGGCAGGGAGGTCGTGGACTGTTTTTT. It is translated as CASRQGGRGLFF.

The sample holds a few counts of this clonotype. The chain joins TRBV2 to TRBJ2-5; maybe TRBD2 (6 bases). This CDR3 is built from 14 residues. Trimming took off 3 bases at V and 1 base at J, with 9 bases between the two ends. CDR1 is SNHLY and CDR2 is FYNNEI in the germline V gene. This CDR3 is CASSDGGIQETQYF. CDR3 coding DNA: TGTGCCAGCAGTGACGGGGGAATCCAAGAGACCCAGTACTTC.

V is TRBV20-1 and J is TRBJ1-4, with D uncertain. The V and J ends lost 3 bases and 5 bases respectively, with 13 bases between them. The CDR3 runs to 14 residues. Germline V lookup: CDR1 DFQATT, CDR2 SNEGSKA (reference sequence). The CDR3 region has the DNA TGCAGTGCTAGCCTCCGGGTTTTCAATGAAAAACTGTTTTTT. It codes for CSASLRVFNEKLFF.

The chain couples TRBV4-2 to TRBJ2-7; D remains ambiguous. With 1 base removed from V and 2 bases from J, the gap between germline ends came to 6 bases. The CDR3 is 13 residues long. Looked up from germline, CDR1 is LGHNA and CDR2 is YNFKEQ. CDR3 DNA sequence: TGTGCCAGCAGCCAAGTCATGACCTACGAGCAGTACTTC. This encodes CASSQVMTYEQYF.

Note on this clonotype: The conserved phenylalanine or tryptophan is not found at the CDR3 terminus, so this likely reflects a read error. J is TRBJ2-3 and V is TRBV2, with 9 positions matching TRBD1. The length of the CDR3 is 13 residues. The V segment lost 8 bases and the J segment 3 bases; nucleotides outside the gene matches: 3. Looked up from germline, CDR1 is SNHLY and CDR2 is FYNNEI. DNA for the CDR3: TGTGCCAGCGGAGGACAGGGGACAGATACGCAGTATTTG. Translating gives CASGGQGTDTQYL.

As to this clonotype: The junction shows a germline mismatch at one end, possibly a read error. The V and J genes are TRBV5-1 and TRBJ1-1; D is uncertain. The CDR3 has 13 residues. Germline CDR1 reads SGHRS; CDR2 reads YFSETQ. The CDR3 region has the DNA TGCGCCGGCAGCTTGCGGGTGAACACTGAAGCTTTCTTT. Translation: CAGSLRVNTEAFF.

There are a few counts of this clonotype. The chain is built from TRBV29-1 and TRBJ1-1, with TRBD1 as a possible D gene (5 bases). The CDR3 runs to 15 residues. Germline-derived CDR1 and CDR2 are SQVTM and ANQGSEA. Trimming removed 6 bases from V and 1 base from J, with 18 bases in between. The CDR3 reads CSVATQPTENTEAFF. As DNA, the CDR3 is TGCAGCGTAGCCACCCAGCCGACAGAGAACACTGAAGCTTTCTTT.

This clonotype showed up many times. J is TRBJ1-1 and V is TRBV3-1; 7 bases are shared with TRBD1. The germline CDR1 and CDR2 sequences are LGHDT and YNNKEL (reference sequence). Unmatched junction bases numbered 9, after V lost 5 bases and J lost 6 bases. The CDR3 totals 14 residues. This CDR3 is CASSEKTTGAEAFF. Here the CDR3 DNA reads TGTGCCAGCAGCGAAAAAACTACAGGGGCTGAAGCTTTCTTT.